This T cell receptor (beta chain) derives from a study of graft-versus-host responses after intestinal transplantation. Whole-study context: Multivisceral, liver-intestinal, or isolated intestinal transplants were given to recipients. All recipients got anti-thymocyte globulin induction, then tacrolimus and steroids for approximately 3 years. Study-wide results and limits: Recipient bone marrow held GvH clones, some seen earlier in ileum or blood. Individuals carrying graft-donor T cell macrochimerism showed high graft-versus-host to host-versus-graft clonal ratios in allografts.

On this clone itself: What it recognizes is unknown.

This CDR3 region has 12 residues. Trimming removed 6 bases at V and 4 bases at J, with 9 bases between. Germline V lookup: CDR1 MDHEN, CDR2 SYDVKM. Profiling relied on immunoSEQ multiplex PCR, and the TCRdb table lists in-frame clones only, not all of them. Here the sample spans over 75,000 clones, about 88% being singletons. V usage is TRBV28 and J usage is TRBJ1-2; D call uncertain. Sequences were derived from unstimulated CD4+ T cells sorted from spleen or lymph node cells, sampled before transplant. The receptor was derived from a human donor who was the organ donor for an intestinal transplant. The CDR3 nucleotides read TGTGCCAGCAGGGCCCGACTCTATGGCTACACCTTC. This codes for CASRARLYGYTF.